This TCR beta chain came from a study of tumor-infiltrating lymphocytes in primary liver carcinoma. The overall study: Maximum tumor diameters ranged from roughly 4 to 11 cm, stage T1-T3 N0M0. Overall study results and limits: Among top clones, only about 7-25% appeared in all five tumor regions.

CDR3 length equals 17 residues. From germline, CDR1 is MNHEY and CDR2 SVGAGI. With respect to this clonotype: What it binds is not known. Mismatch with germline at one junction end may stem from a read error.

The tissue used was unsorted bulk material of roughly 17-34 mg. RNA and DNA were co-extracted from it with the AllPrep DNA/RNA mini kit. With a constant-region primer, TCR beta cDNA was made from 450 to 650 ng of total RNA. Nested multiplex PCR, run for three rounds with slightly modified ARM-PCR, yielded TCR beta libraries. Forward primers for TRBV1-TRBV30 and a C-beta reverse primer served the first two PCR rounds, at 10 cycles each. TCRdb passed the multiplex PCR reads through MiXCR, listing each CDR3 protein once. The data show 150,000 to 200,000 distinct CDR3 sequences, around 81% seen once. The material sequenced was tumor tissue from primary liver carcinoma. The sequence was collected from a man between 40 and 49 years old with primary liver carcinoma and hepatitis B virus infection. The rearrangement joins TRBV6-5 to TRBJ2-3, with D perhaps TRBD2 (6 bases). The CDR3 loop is CTSSRSLAGGSTDTQYF. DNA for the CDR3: TGTACCAGCAGCCGATCCCTAGCTGGAGGGAGCACAGATACGCAGTATTTT.